This note documents a single T cell receptor beta chain sequence. The V end was cut by 2 bases, the J end by 1 base, with 25 bases between. The CDR3 has 20 residues. Per the germline V gene, CDR1 is MNHNS and CDR2 is SASEGT. These data originate in a study of CD8 T cells in Susac syndrome. An amount of RNA that ranged from roughly 0.5 to 1 ug was reverse transcribed with random hexamers. TCRdb recomputed calls from the immunoSEQ multiplex PCR reads with MiXCR, one row per CDR3 protein. The sample shows 180,000 or so distinct CDR3 sequences, roughly 95% of them seen only once. The control participants were healthy donors, and these controls were matched with respect to both age and sex.

The rearrangement links TRBV6-1 to TRBJ2-3; D is possibly TRBD2 (5 bases). Sequencing input: CD4+ T cells from PBMCs. This TCR came from a human donor in good health. CDR3 region: CASSEKDRGMVGVGTDTQYF. In nucleotides, the CDR3 is TGTGCCAGCAGTGAAAAGGATCGGGGAATGGTGGGTGTTGGCACAGATACGCAGTATTTT.